Below, 8 T cell receptor beta chains from the same sample are listed, as sequenced in a study of blood T cell repertoires in COVID-19. Clones were read by immunoSEQ multiplex PCR, and TCRdb kept only the in-frame ones, dropping some. The sample includes roughly 360,000 clones, 80% to 85% of them seen just once. The sample comprised PBMCs or T cells enriched from blood (not recorded which). The origin of the receptors is a woman aged 45-60 years who had recovered from COVID-19.

This clone appeared a single time. The V gene is TRBV27, the J gene TRBJ1-3, with no clear D. The germline CDR1 and CDR2 sequences are MNHEY and SMNVEV (reference sequence). V was shortened by 3 bases and J by 4 bases, with 19 bases between the two germline ends. The CDR3 has 17 amino acids. CDR3 nucleotide sequence: TGTGCCAGCAGTTTGGCCCCAAACGGCAGGATCGGAAACACCATATATTTT. Its translation: CASSLAPNGRIGNTIYF.

J is TRBJ1-1 and V is TRBV30, with 7 positions matching TRBD1. Germline V gene sequence: CDR1 GTSNPN, CDR2 SVGIG (reference sequence). The CDR3 covers 16 residues. Trimming removed 0 bases from V and 5 bases from J; junction bases left unmatched: 12. This CDR3 is CAWSVSRVGQATEAFF. The CDR3 coding sequence is TGTGCCTGGAGTGTTTCCAGAGTTGGACAGGCAACTGAAGCTTTCTTT.

This chain connects TRBV6-5 to TRBJ1-2; 8 bases map to TRBD1. The V and J ends lost 2 bases and 8 bases, in that order; junction bases with no gene match: 7. This CDR3 has 14 amino acids. From germline, CDR1 is MNHEY and CDR2 SVGAGI. Here the CDR3 reads CASSYLAGGHGYTF. CDR3 DNA sequence: TGTGCCAGCAGTTACCTCGCAGGGGGCCACGGCTACACCTTC.

CDR3 in DNA: TGTGCCAGCAGCCCGGAGGGCACTATCAACACTGAAGCTTTCTTT. Protein sequence: CASSPEGTINTEAFF. V is TRBV5-4 and J is TRBJ1-1; D remains ambiguous. Germline lookup yields CDR1 SGHNT and CDR2 YYREEE (reference sequence). V lost 4 bases, J lost 2 bases, and 15 bases lay in between. CDR3 length equals 15 residues.

The V gene is TRBV6-5, the J gene TRBJ2-5, with D unresolved. Trimming took 8 bases from V and 4 from J, leaving 5 bases between them. The V gene's germline CDR1 is MNHEY and CDR2 SVGAGI. The CDR3 sequence is 10 residues long. CDR3 sequence (DNA): TGTGCCAGCGGCCCAGAGACCCAGTACTTC. Encoded protein: CASGPETQYF.

The chain combines TRBV11-2 with TRBJ2-7; 11 bases are shared with TRBD1. Germline CDR1 SGHAT, CDR2 FQNNGV. V was pared by 5 bases and J by 2 bases, with 2 bases of the junction left unmatched. The CDR3 contains 14 residues. The CDR3 DNA sequence: TGTGCCAGCAGCCGGACAGGGGGCACCTACGAGCAGTACTTC. Protein sequence: CASSRTGGTYEQYF.

The CDR3: CAISPTQGDVTDTQYF. The CDR3 nucleotides are TGTGCCATCAGCCCCACACAGGGGGATGTCACAGATACGCAGTATTTT. The chain carries TRBV10-3 and TRBJ2-3; 8 nucleotides agree with TRBD1. The CDR3 consists of 16 residues. Germline assignment: CDR1 ENHRY and CDR2 SYGVKD. V lost 6 bases, J lost 2 bases, and 10 bases stayed unmatched.

This sequence joins TRBV10-3 and TRBJ1-2; D is possibly TRBD1 (5 bases). Looked up from germline, CDR1 is ENHRY and CDR2 is SYGVKD. CDR3 length: 15 amino acids. Deletions cut 2 bases from V and 4 bases from J, with 14 bases between. The DNA for the CDR3 is TGTGCCATCAGTGAGGCGAATAGGGGTTTCTATGGCTACACCTTC. It specifies CAISEANRGFYGYTF.